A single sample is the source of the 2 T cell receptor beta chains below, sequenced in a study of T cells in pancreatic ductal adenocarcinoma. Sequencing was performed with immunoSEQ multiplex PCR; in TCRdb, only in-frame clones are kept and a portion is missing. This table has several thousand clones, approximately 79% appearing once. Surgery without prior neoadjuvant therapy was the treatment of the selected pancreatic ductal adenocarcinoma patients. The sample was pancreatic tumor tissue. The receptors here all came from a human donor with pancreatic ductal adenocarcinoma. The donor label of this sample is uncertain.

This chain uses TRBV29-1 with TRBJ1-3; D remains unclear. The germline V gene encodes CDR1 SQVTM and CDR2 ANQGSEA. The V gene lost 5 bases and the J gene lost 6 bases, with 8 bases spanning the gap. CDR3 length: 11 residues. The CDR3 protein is CSVLGENTIYF. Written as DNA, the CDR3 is TGCAGCGTTTTGGGAGAAAACACCATATATTTT.

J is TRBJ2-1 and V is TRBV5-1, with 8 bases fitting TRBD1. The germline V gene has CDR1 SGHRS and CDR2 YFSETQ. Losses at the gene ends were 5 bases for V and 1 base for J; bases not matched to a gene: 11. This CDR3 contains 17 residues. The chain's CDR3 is CASREGQGVGSYNEQFF. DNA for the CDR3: TGCGCCAGCAGGGAAGGACAGGGTGTAGGTTCCTACAATGAGCAGTTCTTC. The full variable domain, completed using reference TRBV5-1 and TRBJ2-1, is KAGVTQTPRYLIKTRGQQVTLSCSPISGHRSVSWYQQTPGQGLQFLFEYFSETQRNKGNFPGRFSGRQFSNSRSEMNVSTLELGDSALYLCASREGQGVGSYNEQFFGPGTRLTVL.